These 14 T cell receptor beta chains came from one sample sequenced in a study of blood T cell repertoires in COVID-19. Measured with immunoSEQ multiplex PCR; TCRdb has only the in-frame clones, and not every one. The data hold approximately 240,000 clones, with approximately 86% observed a single time. The material sequenced was peripheral blood. These receptors all stem from a woman between 55 and 75 years old with active or convalescent COVID-19.

The chain employs TRBV11-3 and TRBJ2-2; TRBD1 is a possible D gene (6 bases). Trimming left V 4 bases short and J 3 bases short, with 12 bases between. The CDR3 has 15 amino acids. Germline-derived CDR1 and CDR2 are SGHNT and YENEEA. The CDR3 spells CASSSLNRDTGELFF. The CDR3 DNA follows: TGTGCCAGCAGCTCATTAAACAGGGACACCGGGGAGCTGTTTTTT.

The chain couples TRBV2 to TRBJ2-2; maybe TRBD1 (6 bases). V shed 6 bases and J shed 3 bases, with 11 bases lying between them. CDR1 is SNHLY, CDR2 FYNNEI, per germline. This CDR3 comprises 14 residues. CDR3 residues: CASSYRDDTGELFF. DNA for the CDR3: TGTGCCAGCAGCTACAGGGATGACACCGGGGAGCTGTTTTTT.

This chain connects TRBV10-1 to TRBJ2-2, with TRBD1 identical over 10 bases. Germline values: CDR1 WNHNN, CDR2 SYGVQD (reference sequence). CDR3 length equals 18 residues. After removal of 6 bases from V and 5 bases from J, the junction contained 15 bases not matched to a gene. In nucleotides, the CDR3 is TGCGCCAGCAGCCGGGACAGGGGTGGTTCTCCCCCAACCGGGGAGCTGTTTTTT. As protein: CASSRDRGGSPPTGELFF.

This clone has at least ten counts. The junction differs from germline at one of its ends, possibly a read error. The rearrangement links TRBV7-7 to TRBJ2-3, with 7 bases lining up with TRBD1. The germline CDR1 and CDR2 sequences are SSHAT and FNYEAQ (reference sequence). The CDR3 sequence is 14 residues long. The chain's CDR3 is CASSPTGGTDTQYF. The DNA of the CDR3 is TGTGCTAGCAGCCCCACAGGGGGCACAGATACGCAGTATTTT. Full variable domain (outside the CDR3, taken from reference TRBV7-7 and TRBJ2-3): GAGVSQSPRYKVTKRGQDVTLRCDPISSHATLYWYQQALGQGPEFLTYFNYEAQPDKSGLPSDRFSAERPEGSISTLTIQRTEQRDSAMYRCASSPTGGTDTQYFGPGTRLTVL.

Comments on this clone: The same CDR3 also results from other DNA sequences found in this sample. The J gene is TRBJ1-3, the V gene TRBV5-1, with 7 nucleotides matching TRBD1. Trimming at V came to 2 bases and at J to 2 bases, leaving 1 base not matched to a gene. CDR3 size: 14 residues. CDR1 SGHRS and CDR2 YFSETQ come from the germline V gene. The CDR3 spells CASSFTGAGNTIYF. The CDR3 region has the DNA TGCGCCAGCAGCTTCACAGGGGCTGGAAACACCATATATTTT.

The chain combines TRBV28 with TRBJ1-2, with D unresolved. The CDR3 runs to 16 residues. Germline V lookup: CDR1 MDHEN, CDR2 SYDVKM. Trimming left V 6 bases short and J 3 bases short, with 20 bases between. The CDR3 region has the DNA TGTGCCAGCAGATGGTCAACTCTCAGTCGGGACTATGGCTACACCTTC. It specifies CASRWSTLSRDYGYTF.

Worth noting for this clone: The sample carries other DNA sequences with the same CDR3. V and J are TRBV5-6 and TRBJ1-2, with TRBD1 identical over 7 bases. Trimming removed 2 bases from V and 7 bases from J; junction bases left unmatched: 5. CDR1 and CDR2 (germline): SGHDT, YYEEEE. The CDR3 extends over 13 amino acids. CDR3 nucleotides: TGTGCCAGCAGCTTTGACAGGGCGGCTGGCTACACCTTC. Amino acid sequence: CASSFDRAAGYTF.

In this sample, this clone turned up once. The J gene is TRBJ2-2, the V gene TRBV4-2; D call uncertain. Germline values: CDR1 LGHNA, CDR2 YNFKEQ. CDR3 length: 15 amino acids. The V and J ends lost 0 bases and 6 bases respectively, with 11 bases between them. CDR3 amino acids: CASSQDLPVAGELFF. CDR3 coding DNA: TGTGCCAGCAGCCAAGATCTACCCGTCGCCGGGGAGCTGTTTTTT.

The rearrangement joins TRBV28 to TRBJ2-2; D gene uncertain. V lost 7 bases to trimming and J lost 5 bases, with 8 bases between them. The CDR3 is made up of 12 amino acids. The germline V gene has CDR1 MDHEN and CDR2 SYDVKM. This chain's CDR3 is CASTRRTGELFF. The CDR3 region has the DNA TGTGCCAGCACCCGGCGGACCGGGGAGCTGTTTTTT.

The chain combines TRBV5-1 with TRBJ2-1, with 8 bases identical to TRBD2. The CDR3 runs to 17 residues. J was trimmed by 2 bases and V by 0 bases; bases with no gene match: 7. Per the germline V gene, CDR1 is SGHRS and CDR2 is YFSETQ. The CDR3 sequence: CASSLAHPGRAYNEQFF. The DNA for the CDR3 is TGCGCCAGCAGCTTGGCTCATCCCGGGAGGGCCTACAATGAGCAGTTCTTC.

This chain uses TRBV6-5 with TRBJ2-5, with TRBD2 matching over 9 bases. The CDR3 has 16 residues. The V segment lost 2 bases and the J segment 2 bases; nucleotides outside the gene matches: 6. Germline CDR1 reads MNHEY; CDR2 reads SVGAGI. CDR3 amino acids: CASSYQSGRRQETQYF. CDR3 DNA sequence: TGTGCCAGCAGTTACCAAAGCGGGAGGCGACAAGAGACCCAGTACTTC.

The rearrangement uses TRBV18 and TRBJ2-6, with a tentative D call TRBD2 (5 bases). The CDR3 sequence is 17 residues long. Germline CDR1 reads KGHSH; CDR2 reads LQKENI. The V and J ends lost 3 bases and 0 bases respectively, with 12 bases between them. As DNA, the CDR3 is TGTGCCAGCTCACCGACTACAGCTAGCTCTGGGGCCAACGTCCTGACTTTC. Encoded protein: CASSPTTASSGANVLTF. Full variable domain (missing parts from reference TRBV18 and TRBJ2-6): NAGVMQNPRHLVRRRGQEARLRCSPMKGHSHVYWYRQLPEEGLKFMVYLQKENIIDESGMPKERFSAEFPKEGPSILRIQQVVRGDSAAYFCASSPTTASSGANVLTFGAGSRLTVL.

This chain joins TRBV6-5 and TRBJ2-5; tentatively, D is TRBD2 (6 bases). Looked up from germline, CDR1 is MNHEY and CDR2 is SVGAGI. Trimming stripped 7 bases from V and 7 bases from J, with 16 bases between. This CDR3 has 13 amino acids. CDR3 nucleotides: TGTGCCAGCATTCAAACGGGACTCGGGACCCAGTACTTC. As protein: CASIQTGLGTQYF.

This clone occurred a few times. This chain connects TRBV19 to TRBJ1-2, with D unclear. CDR3 size: 13 residues. Germline values: CDR1 LNHDA, CDR2 SQIVND (reference sequence). Deletions cut 7 bases from V and 6 bases from J, with 15 bases between. CDR3: CASNIGQEDGYTF. The CDR3 DNA is TGTGCCAGTAACATAGGGCAGGAGGATGGCTACACCTTC.